This T cell receptor (beta chain) originates from a study of blood T cells in healthy people across ages (dated by TCRdb to between 2015 and 2017). At the level of the whole study: In model experiments, roughly one uniquely barcoded TCR beta cDNA molecule per two T cells was captured by template switching. Using the same blood draw, the study looked at two additional independent replicas of 1 million unique cDNA reads for two donors, one aged 18 to 30 and the other aged 80 or older. The donors were split into four age groups: young (average about 16 years), middle-aged (about 40), aged (more than 60) and long-lived (about 82). Using deep sequencing normalized with unique cDNA molecular identifiers, the study measured how TCR beta repertoire diversity changes with age.

Systemically healthy Caucasian individuals from Russia, approximately 39 in total and aged 6 to 90 years, were included as donors. Approximately 9.3 milliliters of peripheral blood were drawn from each donor into EDTA-treated Vacutainer tubes. Ficoll-Paque density-gradient centrifugation was used to isolate PBMCs, with at least 6 million per sample. Total RNA was extracted from PBMCs with Trizol reagent, with at least 5 micrograms obtained per sample. For every donor, an aliquot of PBMCs went through flow cytometry to measure the percentages of naive CD45RAhigh/CD27high T cells. Taken from cysteine to phenylalanine, the CDR3 has 14 residues. This entry keeps only the CDR3 DNA: 42 bases, framed from base 1. Trimming takes 5 bases off V and 6 bases off J; junction bases not matched to a gene: 5. What the study reported, not specific to this receptor: Compared with the aged group, the long-lived group had more naive CD4+ T cells, fewer expanded clones and increased TCR diversity, suggesting age selection. Donor CMV infection status was unknown, potentially confounding age-related changes in expanded clonotypes. Because profiling used bulk unsorted PBMCs, naive and antigen-experienced compartments could not be compared conclusively. Estimates of total diversity based on one million sequenced T cells were regarded as lower bounds and as underestimates. Observed TCR beta diversity correlated strongly with the percentage of naive T cells measured by flow cytometry. As age increased, observed TCR beta diversity per million T cells dropped in a roughly linear way, and a significant reduction was already evident by age around 41.

Library generation was performed with 5' RACE. Sequencing used an Illumina HiSeq 2500. The second PCR ran for roughly 7 to 12 cycles and used a J-beta primer mix along with a sample-barcoded 5' primer. A template-switch 5' adaptor carrying 12 random nucleotides introduced a unique molecular identifier onto each TCR beta cDNA molecule. Each sample yielded at least 2.5 million CDR3-containing paired-end reads. First-strand cDNA synthesis was performed from all RNA using the Mint cDNA synthesis kit, with priming by a TRBC-specific oligonucleotide. After uracil-DNA glycosylase treatment, a first 18-cycle PCR used universal primers M1SS and BC2_uni_R on all cDNA. The published analysis was carried out like this. Each sample was normalized by randomly selecting 1 million high-quality reads, each carrying a distinct molecular identifier. Instead of being binned into consensus sequences, reads that shared molecular identifiers were thrown out. MiTCR, run with a Q25 quality threshold and the strictest error-elimination algorithm, handled CDR3 identification, clonotype clustering and error correction. A nonparametric unseen species model with Euler transformation was used to estimate a lower bound on total TCR beta diversity. TCRdb reprocessing: public reads trimmed at Q25 with fastp, clones called with MiXCR, in-frame beta chains kept. Here each entry gathers all rows of one CDR3 protein and keeps the most common genes and DNA. The V and J calls shown here were made by TCRdb, not taken from the authors' results. This sample lists about 800,000 distinct CDR3 sequences; roughly 25% were detected once. In total, the top ten clones hold roughly 3.8% of the sample.

Comment on this clonotype: Its cognate antigen has yet to be identified. No quality values exist for individual bases; no much larger clone is one base distant.

The same specimen was also included in a second study, on T cells of mothers and their children. As the second paper documents: Nine systemically healthy Caucasian individuals, comprising three mothers and their six children, were included as donors. cDNA synthesis used all of the extracted RNA, with approximately 1.4 ug of RNA in each 15 ul reaction. In the second PCR, the M1S primer added sample barcodes and 2-4 random nucleotides. Each mother yielded over 9 million TCR beta CDR3 reads and each child 3 million to 3.5 million reads. In both related and unrelated pairs, thymic selection shapes the output of TCR recombination in a similar way, with inherited differences having only a minor effect. Normalized repertoire overlap was always found to be slightly, but never significantly, higher in related mother-child pairs than in unrelated mother-child pairs. No persistent microchimeric T cell clones were found, with a detection sensitivity of approximately 95 clones per million clonotypes. In the study, deep NGS was used to compare the TCR beta repertoires of mothers and children, and features distinguishing related mother-child pairs from unrelated individuals were sought. The mean age was around 42 +/- 4 years for the mothers and roughly 10 +/- 4 years for the children. Libraries were sequenced on Illumina HiSeq 2000 with 100+100 nt paired-end reads after adapter ligation with NEBNext reagents. To prevent cross-contamination, the mother and child libraries were prepared a month apart and were sequenced in separate runs. Each donor had between roughly 450,000 and 2,300,000 distinct TCR beta clonotypes identified. Naive TCR beta clonotypes were estimated from low-frequency clonotypes matched to each donor's FACS-determined naive share, without sorting.

The source material was blood. This sequence was found in a boy younger than 18 in good health. The chain couples TRBV12-3 or TRBV12-4 to TRBJ2-2; 8 central bases correspond to TRBD1. CDR3 sequence: CASSLGTGAGELFF. The DNA reads TGTGCCAGCAGTCTCGGGACAGGCGCCGGGGAGCTGTTTTTT.